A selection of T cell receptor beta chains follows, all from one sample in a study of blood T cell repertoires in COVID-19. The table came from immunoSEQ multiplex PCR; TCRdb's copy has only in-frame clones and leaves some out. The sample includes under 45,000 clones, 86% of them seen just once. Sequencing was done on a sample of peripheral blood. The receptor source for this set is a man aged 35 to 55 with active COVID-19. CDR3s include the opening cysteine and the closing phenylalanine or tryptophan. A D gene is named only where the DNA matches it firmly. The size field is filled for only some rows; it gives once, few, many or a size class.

CDR3 DNA: TGTGCCAGCAGTCCTCCGACAGGGGATAATGAAAAACTGTTTTTT; CDR3 protein: CASSPPTGDNEKLFF; D gene: TRBD1; J gene: TRBJ1-4; clone size: NA; V gene: TRBV28
CDR3 DNA: TGTGCCAGCAGCCAAGCAGGGAAGGGCACTGAAGCTTTCTTT; CDR3 protein: CASSQAGKGTEAFF; D gene: NA; J gene: TRBJ1-1; clone size: NA; V gene: TRBV3-1/TRBV3-2
CDR3 DNA: TGTGCCAGCAGCTTATTAGGGCAGGGAATAGCCAAAAACATTCAGTACTTC; CDR3 protein: CASSLLGQGIAKNIQYF; D gene: NA; J gene: TRBJ2-4; clone size: NA; V gene: TRBV11-2
CDR3 DNA: TGCGCCTTCACCCGGGACAGGGGCCACGAGCAGTACTTC; CDR3 protein: CAFTRDRGHEQYF; D gene: TRBD1; J gene: TRBJ2-7; clone size: NA; V gene: TRBV23-1
CDR3 DNA: TGTGCCAGCAGGACAGGGGGCAGCGGGGACGAGCAGTACTTC; CDR3 protein: CASRTGGSGDEQYF; D gene: TRBD1; J gene: TRBJ2-7; clone size: NA; V gene: TRBV6-6
CDR3 DNA: TGTGCCAGTAGTATAGATCCCAGACAGGGTTCTTTGGAGACCCAGTACTTC; CDR3 protein: CASSIDPRQGSLETQYF; D gene: TRBD1; J gene: TRBJ2-5; clone size: NA; V gene: TRBV19
CDR3 DNA: TGTGCCAGCAGCCAAGTCACAGGGGCTACAGATACGCAGTATTTT; CDR3 protein: CASSQVTGATDTQYF; D gene: TRBD1; J gene: TRBJ2-3; clone size: NA; V gene: TRBV3-1/TRBV3-2
CDR3 DNA: TGTGCCAGCAGCTTAGACCCGGATGAAAAACTGTTTTTT; CDR3 protein: CASSLDPDEKLFF; D gene: NA; J gene: TRBJ1-4; clone size: NA; V gene: TRBV7-9
CDR3 DNA: TGTGCCAGCAGTCAACGAGGAAGAGCGGGAGGGCCCGGGGATACGCAGTATTTT; CDR3 protein: CASSQRGRAGGPGDTQYF; D gene: TRBD2; J gene: TRBJ2-3; clone size: NA; V gene: TRBV7-3
CDR3 DNA: TGCGCCAGCAGCCAAAGGCTAGCGGGAGACAGCGACGAGCAGTACTTC; CDR3 protein: CASSQRLAGDSDEQYF; D gene: TRBD2; J gene: TRBJ2-7; clone size: once; V gene: TRBV4-1
CDR3 DNA: TGTGCCGTGGGTCAGGGAGGAAGCACTGAAGCTTTCTTT; CDR3 protein: CAVGQGGSTEAFF; D gene: NA; J gene: TRBJ1-1; clone size: NA; V gene: TRBV6-5
CDR3 DNA: TGTGCCAGCAGTGATACGGGCCGTAGGGGCACTGAAGCTTTCTTT; CDR3 protein: CASSDTGRRGTEAFF; D gene: NA; J gene: TRBJ1-1; clone size: NA; V gene: TRBV6-6
CDR3 DNA: TGCAGCGTTGAACCCAGCGGGAGCGATATTCAGTACTTC; CDR3 protein: CSVEPSGSDIQYF; D gene: TRBD2; J gene: TRBJ2-4; clone size: NA; V gene: TRBV29-1
CDR3 DNA: TGTGCCAGCAGCTTGATGAGGGGAAACACCATATATTTT; CDR3 protein: CASSLMRGNTIYF; D gene: NA; J gene: TRBJ1-3; clone size: NA; V gene: TRBV7-9
CDR3 DNA: TGTGCCAGCAGTGAAGTCCCCCTCGGGGGGTCTAATGAAAAACTGTTTTTT; CDR3 protein: CASSEVPLGGSNEKLFF; D gene: NA; J gene: TRBJ1-4; clone size: NA; V gene: TRBV2
CDR3 DNA: TGTGCCAGCAGCTGGACAGGGAGCCTGGACGAGCAGTACTTC; CDR3 protein: CASSWTGSLDEQYF; D gene: TRBD1; J gene: TRBJ2-7; clone size: NA; V gene: TRBV27
CDR3 DNA: TGTGCCAGCAGTGAGGCACATCTTGACACAGATACGCAGTATTTT; CDR3 protein: CASSEAHLDTDTQYF; D gene: NA; J gene: TRBJ2-3; clone size: NA; V gene: TRBV6-1
CDR3 DNA: TGTGCCACCAGCAGAGATCTCGGGACTAGCGGGACTTCCCGGCAGTTCTTC; CDR3 protein: CATSRDLGTSGTSRQFF; D gene: TRBD2; J gene: TRBJ2-1; clone size: few; V gene: TRBV15
CDR3 DNA: TGTGCCAGCAGCTTAGATTTTCCAGCGGGAGTTAACAATGAGCAGTTCTTC; CDR3 protein: CASSLDFPAGVNNEQFF; D gene: TRBD2; J gene: TRBJ2-1; clone size: NA; V gene: TRBV11-3
CDR3 DNA: TGCGCCAGCAGCCCGGAGCGGGGACCTCGCACAGATACGCAGTATTTT; CDR3 protein: CASSPERGPRTDTQYF; D gene: TRBD2; J gene: TRBJ2-3; clone size: NA; V gene: TRBV5-1
CDR3 DNA: TGCGCCAGCTCGCCGGGACAGGGGATCTACAATGAGCAGTTCTTC; CDR3 protein: CASSPGQGIYNEQFF; D gene: TRBD1; J gene: TRBJ2-1; clone size: once; V gene: TRBV5-1
CDR3 DNA: TGTGCCATCAGTGAGGGCACAGGGCTACGAAACGGCTACACCTTC; CDR3 protein: CAISEGTGLRNGYTF; D gene: NA; J gene: TRBJ1-2; clone size: NA; V gene: TRBV10-3
CDR3 DNA: TGTGCCAGCAGTTCACGGGGGGTAACTAATGAAAAACTGTTTTTT; CDR3 protein: CASSSRGVTNEKLFF; D gene: NA; J gene: TRBJ1-4; clone size: once; V gene: TRBV28
CDR3 DNA: TGTGCCAGCAGTTTAGCGGAGGGCTCCTACAATGAGCAGTTCTTC; CDR3 protein: CASSLAEGSYNEQFF; D gene: NA; J gene: TRBJ2-1; clone size: NA; V gene: TRBV27
CDR3 DNA: TGTGCCAGCAGCTTAGGACAGGGACTTTCCTACGAGCAGTACTTC; CDR3 protein: CASSLGQGLSYEQYF; D gene: NA; J gene: TRBJ2-7; clone size: NA; V gene: TRBV11-2
CDR3 DNA: TGTGCCAGCAGTGAAGCCCCGGGACAGGGGACAGATACGCAGTATTTT; CDR3 protein: CASSEAPGQGTDTQYF; D gene: TRBD1; J gene: TRBJ2-3; clone size: once; V gene: TRBV6-1
CDR3 DNA: TGTGCCAGTAGTATGACTAGCGGGAGTCATGAGACCCAGTACTTC; CDR3 protein: CASSMTSGSHETQYF; D gene: TRBD2; J gene: TRBJ2-5; clone size: medium-sized; V gene: TRBV19
CDR3 DNA: TGTGCCAGTATGGGGACAGGGAGAGCGGGCGAGCAGTACTTC; CDR3 protein: CASMGTGRAGEQYF; D gene: TRBD1; J gene: TRBJ2-7; clone size: NA; V gene: TRBV19
CDR3 DNA: TGTGCCAGCAGTTCCCGGGTAGAGCCCTACGAGCAGTACTTC; CDR3 protein: CASSSRVEPYEQYF; D gene: NA; J gene: TRBJ2-7; clone size: NA; V gene: TRBV27
CDR3 DNA: TGTGCCAGCAGTGACCAGGGGGCTCAGGAGACCCAGTACTTC; CDR3 protein: CASSDQGAQETQYF; D gene: TRBD1; J gene: TRBJ2-5; clone size: NA; V gene: TRBV25-1
CDR3 DNA: TGTGCCAGCAGTCCCGCGGCATACGAAGCCTTACGGGCTTTCTTT; CDR3 protein: CASSPAAYEALRAFF; D gene: NA; J gene: TRBJ1-1; clone size: NA; V gene: TRBV28